The clone carrying this T cell receptor (beta chain) is labeled medium-sized. Its specificity is not known. CDR1 LGHNA and CDR2 YSLEER come from the germline V gene. This CDR3 is 14 amino acids long. Germline trimming cut 5 bases from V and 7 bases from J; bases unmatched to any gene: 4. The immunoSEQ assay was v3.0, run at survey level. Generated by immunoSEQ multiplex PCR, the TCRdb table keeps only in-frame clones and is missing some. Here the sample spans about 20,000 clones, over 70% being singletons. Researchers secured at least one pre-ART and at least two post-ART PBMC samples from each donor. The data originate from a study of long-term antiretroviral therapy in people with HIV. Overall study context: The earliest specimens came about a decade ahead of the 2015 immediate-ART recommendation. Whole-study results and caveats: It was not possible to obtain data on ART adherence, viral resistance or therapy changes. After ART, diversity increased yet remained lower than transplant donor controls.

The receptor was derived from a woman between 40 and 55 years old with HIV. The starting material was unsorted PBMCs, obtained 1.2 years after starting antiretroviral therapy. The chain employs TRBV4-3 and TRBJ2-1; 11 bases map to TRBD2. The CDR3 protein is CASSFRTSGNEQFF. The CDR3, as DNA: TGCGCCAGCAGCTTCCGGACTAGCGGGAATGAGCAGTTCTTC.